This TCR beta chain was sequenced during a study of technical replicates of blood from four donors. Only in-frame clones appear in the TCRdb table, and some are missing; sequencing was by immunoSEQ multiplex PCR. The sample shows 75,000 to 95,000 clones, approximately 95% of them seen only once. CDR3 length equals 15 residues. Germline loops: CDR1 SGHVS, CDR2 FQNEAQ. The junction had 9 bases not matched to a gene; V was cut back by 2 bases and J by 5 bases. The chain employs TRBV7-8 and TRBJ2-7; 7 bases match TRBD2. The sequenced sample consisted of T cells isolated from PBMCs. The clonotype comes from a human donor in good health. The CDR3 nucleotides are TGTGCCAGCAGCTTATGGGGGGGGGTACTAAACGAGCAGTACTTC. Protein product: CASSLWGGVLNEQYF.